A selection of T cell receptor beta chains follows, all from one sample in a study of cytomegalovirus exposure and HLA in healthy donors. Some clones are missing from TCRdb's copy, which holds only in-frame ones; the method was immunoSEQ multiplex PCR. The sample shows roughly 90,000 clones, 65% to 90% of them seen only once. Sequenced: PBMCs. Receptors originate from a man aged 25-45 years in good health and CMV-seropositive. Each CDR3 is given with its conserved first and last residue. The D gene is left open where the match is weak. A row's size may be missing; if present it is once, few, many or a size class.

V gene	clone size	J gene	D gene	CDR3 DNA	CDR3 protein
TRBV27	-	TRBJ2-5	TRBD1	TGTGCCAGCAGTTCGGACAGGGGCAAAGAGACCCAGTACTTC	CASSSDRGKETQYF
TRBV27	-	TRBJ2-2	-	TGTGCCAGCAGTCCCCCTCAGGGGGGTATGATCGGGGAGCTGTTTTTT	CASSPPQGGMIGELFF
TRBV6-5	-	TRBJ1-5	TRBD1	TGTGCCAGCAGTTACAGGGGGCCTGGCAATCAGCCCCAGCATTTT	CASSYRGPGNQPQHF
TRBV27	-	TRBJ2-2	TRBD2	TGTGCCAGCAGTCTCGGACTAGCATTTGGGGAGCTGTTTTTT	CASSLGLAFGELFF
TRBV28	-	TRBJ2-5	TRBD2	TGTGCCAGCAGATTACGGACTAGCGGAAGACAAGAGACCCAGTACTTC	CASRLRTSGRQETQYF
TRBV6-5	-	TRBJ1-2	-	TGTGCCAGCAGAAATGGGACATACCGTAACTATGGCTACACCTTC	CASRNGTYRNYGYTF
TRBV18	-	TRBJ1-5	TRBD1	TGTGCCAGCTCACCACCTGCCTCGGGACAGAATCAGCCCCAGCATTTT	CASSPPASGQNQPQHF
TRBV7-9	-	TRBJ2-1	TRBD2	TGTGCCAGCAGCCCTGGGGGGGATGAGCAGTTCTTC	CASSPGGDEQFF
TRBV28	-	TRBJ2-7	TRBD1	TGTGCCAGCAGCTTCCTCCGGGACAGCTTCAGCTACGAGCAGTACTTC	CASSFLRDSFSYEQYF
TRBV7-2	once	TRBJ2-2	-	TGTGCCAGTCCAGAGGAAGCGAACACCGGGGAGCTGTTTTTT	CASPEEANTGELFF
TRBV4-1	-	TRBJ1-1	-	TGCGCCAGCAGCCACCTTAGCATGAACACTGAAGCTTTCTTT	CASSHLSMNTEAFF
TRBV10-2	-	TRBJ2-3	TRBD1	TGCGCCAGCACCGACAGGGGAGGTTCAGATACGCAGTATTTT	CASTDRGGSDTQYF
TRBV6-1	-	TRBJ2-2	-	TGTGCCAGCAGCCGAGCTCCAGGGAACACCGGGGAGCTGTTTTTT	CASSRAPGNTGELFF
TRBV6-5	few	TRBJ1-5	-	TGTGCCAGCAGCCCCGGACAGTTTAGCAATCAGCCCCAGCATTTT	CASSPGQFSNQPQHF
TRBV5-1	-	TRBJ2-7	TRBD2	TGCGCCAGTCGGGGAGGAGCGGGGATTTCCGAGCAGTACTTC	CASRGGAGISEQYF
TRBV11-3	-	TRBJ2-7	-	TGTGCCAGCAGCTTAGGACTGGGCTACGAGCAGTACTTC	CASSLGLGYEQYF
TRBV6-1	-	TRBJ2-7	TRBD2	TGTGCCAGCAGTGAACTGCCTAGCGGCGAGCAGTACTTC	CASSELPSGEQYF
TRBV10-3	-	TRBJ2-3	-	TGTGCCATCGCGGCGGAGGGAAAACCTAATACGCAGTATTTT	CAIAAEGKPNTQYF
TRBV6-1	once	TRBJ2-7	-	TGTGCCAGCAGTGTCCTTTCCTACGAGCAGTACTTC	CASSVLSYEQYF
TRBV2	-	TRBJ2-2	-	TGTGCCAGCAGTGGAGCGCGGGCGGTCGGGGAGCTGTTTTTT	CASSGARAVGELFF
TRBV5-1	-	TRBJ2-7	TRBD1	TGCGCCAGCAGCTTGCGGGGACAGGACTCCTACGAGCAGTACTTC	CASSLRGQDSYEQYF
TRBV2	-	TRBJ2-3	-	TGTGCCAGCAGTGATTATGGGTGGGAAACGGGGACAGATACGCAGTATTTT	CASSDYGWETGTDTQYF
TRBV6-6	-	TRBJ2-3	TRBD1	TGTGCCAGCAGCGAAAGCAGGGGGCGAGCAGATACGCAGTATTTT	CASSESRGRADTQYF
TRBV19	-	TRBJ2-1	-	TGTGCCAGTAGTATAAACAGCAATGAGCAGTTCTTC	CASSINSNEQFF
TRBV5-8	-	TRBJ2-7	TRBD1	TGTGCCAGCAGCTGGGACAGATACGAGCAGTACTTC	CASSWDRYEQYF
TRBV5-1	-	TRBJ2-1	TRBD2	TGCGCCAGCAGCGTCGGACTAGCGGGACGGAGCTCCTACAATGAGCAGTTCTTC	CASSVGLAGRSSYNEQFF
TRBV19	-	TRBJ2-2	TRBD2	TGTGCCAGTAGTGTTACTAGCGCCTTGAGGACCGGGGAGCTGTTTTTT	CASSVTSALRTGELFF
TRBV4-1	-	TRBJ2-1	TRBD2	TGCGCCAGCAGTACGGCGGGAGGTTCGTACAATGAGCAGTTCTTC	CASSTAGGSYNEQFF
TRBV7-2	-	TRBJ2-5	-	TGTGCCAGCAGTCTGTACCAAGAGACCCAGTACTTC	CASSLYQETQYF
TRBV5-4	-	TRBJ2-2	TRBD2	TGTGCCAGCAGTCCTAATATAGCGGGAGTCTCCGGGGAGCTGTTTTTT	CASSPNIAGVSGELFF
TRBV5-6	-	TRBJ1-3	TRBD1	TGTGCCAGCAGCTTGGCCGCACAGGGGGAAATTGGAAACACCATATATTTT	CASSLAAQGEIGNTIYF
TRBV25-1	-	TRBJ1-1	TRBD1	TGTGCCAGCAGGGAAACAGGGGCGGAGAACACTGAAGCTTTCTTT	CASRETGAENTEAFF
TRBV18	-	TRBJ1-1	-	TGTGCCAGCTCACCGACCACAGGCACTGAAGCTTTCTTT	CASSPTTGTEAFF
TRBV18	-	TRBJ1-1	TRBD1	TGTGCCAGCTCACCATGGGGACAGGGCTACACTGAAGCTTTCTTT	CASSPWGQGYTEAFF
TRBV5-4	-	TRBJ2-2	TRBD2	TGTGCCAGCAGCCTTGGGATAGCGGGAACCTTGGGAACCGGGGAGCTGTTTTTT	CASSLGIAGTLGTGELFF
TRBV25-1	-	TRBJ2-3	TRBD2	TGTGCCAGCAGTAAAGGACTAGCGGACGGAACAGATACGCAGTATTTT	CASSKGLADGTDTQYF
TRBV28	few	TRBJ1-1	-	TGTGCCAGCATTTCTGACTCGGACACTGAAGCTTTCTTT	CASISDSDTEAFF
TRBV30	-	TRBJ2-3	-	TGTGCCTGGAGTGACGGGGATTCTAGCACAGATACGCAGTATTTT	CAWSDGDSSTDTQYF
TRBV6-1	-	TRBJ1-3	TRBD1	TGTGCCAGCAGACCGACAGGGGGCTACGGAAACACCATATATTTT	CASRPTGGYGNTIYF
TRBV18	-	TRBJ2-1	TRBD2	TGTGCCAGCTCCCGCGGGGGTTGCTACAATGAGCAGTTCTTC	CASSRGGCYNEQFF
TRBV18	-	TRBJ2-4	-	TGTGCCAGCTCACCACCGGCCGGGATGGACGGAGCCAAAAACATTCAGTACTTC	CASSPPAGMDGAKNIQYF
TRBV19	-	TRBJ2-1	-	TGTGCCAGTAGTATTGCGGGTAGGAATGAGCAGTTCTTC	CASSIAGRNEQFF
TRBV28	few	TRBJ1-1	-	TGTGCCAGCAGTTTAGAGAGGGGGATGTTGAACACTGAAGCTTTCTTT	CASSLERGMLNTEAFF
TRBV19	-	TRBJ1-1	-	TGTGCCAGTAGTATATCGGTAAACACTGAAGCTTTCTTT	CASSISVNTEAFF
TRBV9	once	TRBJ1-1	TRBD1	TGTGCCAGCAGCGCTGGACAGGGCCGGAACACTGAAGCTTTCTTT	CASSAGQGRNTEAFF
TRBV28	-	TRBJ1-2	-	TGTGCCAGCAGTTTGCAGGACTATGGCTACACCTTC	CASSLQDYGYTF
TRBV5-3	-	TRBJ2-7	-	TGTGCCAGAAGCCGCAAGAGCTACGAGCAGTACTTC	CARSRKSYEQYF
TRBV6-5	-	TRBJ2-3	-	TGTGCCAGCAGTTACTCAACTGTGCAAACAGATACGCAGTATTTT	CASSYSTVQTDTQYF
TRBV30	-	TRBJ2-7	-	TGTGCCTGGAGTGCGCGGGACAGAAGCTCCTACGAGCAGTACTTC	CAWSARDRSSYEQYF
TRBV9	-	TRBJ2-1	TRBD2	TGTGCCAGCAGCGCCGGGACTAGCCTCTACAATGAGCAGTTCTTC	CASSAGTSLYNEQFF